The 6 T cell receptor beta chains listed next were all sequenced from one sample in a study of blood T cell repertoires in COVID-19. The data were produced by immunoSEQ multiplex PCR, yet TCRdb's version contains in-frame clones alone and is incomplete. The sample gives around 120,000 clones, 79% of which show up once; roughly 4.3% is in the top ten. Input material: peripheral blood. All receptors derive from an elderly woman with acute or convalescent COVID-19.

The V gene is TRBV11-2, the J gene TRBJ1-3; no reliable D call. Trimming cost V 4 bases and J 0 bases, with 7 bases left between them. CDR1 and CDR2 from the germline V gene are SGHAT and FQNNGV. There are 14 residues in the CDR3. The CDR3 reads CASSSLRSGNTIYF. CDR3 DNA sequence: TGTGCCAGCAGCTCTCTCCGCTCTGGAAACACCATATATTTT.

The V call is TRBV19, the J call TRBJ1-4; 7 nucleotides align to TRBD1. Losses at the gene ends were 9 bases for V and 7 bases for J; bases not matched to a gene: 11. Germline CDR1 reads LNHDA; CDR2 reads SQIVND (reference sequence). The CDR3 loop spans 14 amino acids. The CDR3 coding sequence is TGTGCCAGCCACCCGGGACAGTGGACTGAAAAACTGTTTTTT. Translating gives CASHPGQWTEKLFF.

This clone was found a few times. The chain joins TRBV12-3 or TRBV12-4 to TRBJ1-6; D ambiguous. V was shortened by 2 bases and J by 9 bases, with 5 bases between the two germline ends. The CDR3 is 12 amino acids. The CDR3 nucleotides read TGTGCCAGCAGTTTATTCAGTTCACCCCTCCACTTT. It yields the protein CASSLFSSPLHF.

This clone turned up a few times. V gene TRBV6-5 combines with J gene TRBJ1-1, with 7 bases fitting TRBD1. The germline V gene encodes CDR1 MNHEY and CDR2 SVGAGI. Trimming at V came to 6 bases and at J to 3 bases, leaving 7 bases not matched to a gene. This CDR3 has 14 amino acids. CDR3 bases: TGTGCCAGCAGCCGCCGGGACAGAGACACTGAAGCTTTCTTT. This translates into CASSRRDRDTEAFF.

This rearrangement joins TRBV5-5 to TRBJ2-7; no firm D call. The CDR3 extends over 13 amino acids. V lost 0 bases and J 3 bases, leaving 7 bases between the germline ends. Germline loops: CDR1 SGHKS, CDR2 YYEKEE (reference sequence). The CDR3 here is CASSLGGYYEQYF. The CDR3 DNA follows: TGTGCCAGCAGCTTGGGCGGTTACTACGAGCAGTACTTC.

In this sample, this clone turned up once. The CDR3 region has the DNA TGTGCCTGGAGTAAGGGACAGCAGTTCGCAACTAATGAAAAACTGTTTTTT. Encoded protein: CAWSKGQQFATNEKLFF. The V call is TRBV30, the J call TRBJ1-4; 7 nucleotides line up with TRBD1. The V gene end was trimmed by 2 bases and the J gene end by 0 bases; junction bases not matched to a gene: 9. CDR3 length equals 17 residues. The germline gives CDR1 GTSNPN, CDR2 SVGIG (reference sequence).